This paragraph covers one T cell receptor beta chain sequence. The sample holds many counts of this clonotype. Its target antigen remains unknown. There are no base qualities to consult, and no much larger clone falls within one base. Amplification of TCR beta CDR3 regions was carried out from RNA transcripts. A first-round RT-PCR of the TCR CDR3 used the HTBI primer set with the Qiagen OneStep RT-PCR kit. The libraries were constructed in a second round of multiplex PCR and then size-selected and purified. The libraries were sequenced on an Illumina HiSeq2000 using paired-end 100 bp reads. In the paper's pipeline: SOAPnuke was used to process the raw data, removing reads that contained adapters or uncalled bases, had a mean Phred below 15, or lacked an exact match to the constant primer or identifier. COPE v1.2.5 was used to merge high-quality paired reads, and clonotypes were defined as unique nucleotide sequences. MiTCR v1.1 was used to align clonotypes to the IMGT TRBV, TRBD and TRBJ reference segments. The analysis was restricted to V-J combinations with a frequency above 0.0001, which together covered 98% to 99.2% of the repertoires. A TCS score was defined as the ratio between F50 (clonal expansion) and ExV (chaos), using BLOSUM62-based TCRdist between CDR3 peptides within each V-J. Welch's t-statistics and random forest reduced just over 500 V-J features to 13, which were used in a naive Bayes classifier (R e1071). In-frame beta chains were kept once TCRdb had trimmed the public reads at Q25 with fastp and called clones with MiXCR. One record per CDR3 amino acid sequence lists the most common genes and DNA. These V and J calls are TCRdb output, not the study's own analysis. The sample has 550,000 to 800,000 distinct CDR3 sequences on record, about a sixth of them singletons. Under 8.5% of the sample comes from the top ten.

Including the terminal cysteine and phenylalanine, the CDR3 comprises 15 residues. The kept DNA is CDR3 alone, 45 bases in frame from the first base. The junction shows trimming of 5 bases on V and 3 bases on J, plus 11 bases between the germline ends. Stable Graves' hyperthyroidism was defined as no progression to ophthalmopathy during 18 months of follow-up. The hyperthyroidism patients were between 18 and 65 years old and newly diagnosed, with a disease duration of less than 2 months. Patients with uncontrolled infections, other autoimmune diseases, pregnancy or lactation were excluded. Diagnoses relied on clinical symptoms, serum thyroxine and TRAb, thyroid ultrasound and orbital computed tomography. Ficoll-Paque density gradient centrifugation was used to isolate PBMCs from around 10 ml of fresh peripheral blood. Total RNA was extracted with Trizol reagent, and quality was checked on an Agilent 2100 Bioanalyzer.

The sample is drawn from a study of T cells in Graves' hyperthyroidism and ophthalmopathy (dated by TCRdb to about 2019). For the wider study: Peripheral blood samples were taken at initial diagnosis, before any treatment was given. A discovery cohort of about 100 patients, roughly 43 with Graves' ophthalmopathy and 57 with stable Graves' hyperthyroidism, was used to find distinguishing TCR V-J signatures. An independent validation cohort of 18 to 20 hyperthyroidism patients and 17 patients who later progressed to ophthalmopathy tested prospective prediction of ophthalmopathy. The approximately 97 discovery patients were randomly divided into training and test sets at a 7:3 ratio. The study also compared thyroid tissue and blood T-cell repertoires from more than 5 Graves' hyperthyroidism patients. After sampling, hyperthyroidism patients received methimazole starting at 30 mg daily, and ophthalmopathy patients received high-dose intravenous methylprednisolone. The paper describes TCR Vbeta CDR3 sequencing of 135 peripheral blood samples, made up of roughly 45 ophthalmopathy patients, 70 to 80 hyperthyroidism patients and 17 progressor patients.

Points the paper makes about the study in general: Sample size was not statistically predetermined, and blinding of investigators to group allocation was not performed. In validation, progression to ophthalmopathy was predicted by the model with 70.59% sensitivity and approximately 78% specificity, a median of approximately 6.5 months before onset. Most expanded thyroid clonotypes (frequency above 0.001) were also detected in blood, a finding suggesting that blood repertoires may reflect thyroid immune responses. In cross-validation, a model built on a 13 V-J signature told ophthalmopathy apart from stable hyperthyroidism with over 85% sensitivity and around 84% specificity, and in testing the same model reached 80%/75%.

Sequencing was performed on blood. This chain joins TRBV12-3 or TRBV12-4 to TRBJ1-6, with the D gene too uncertain to name. The TCR comes from a young man with Graves' hyperthyroidism. CDR3 sequence: CASSLRESYNSPLHF. The DNA sequence is TGTGCCAGCAGTCTCCGGGAAAGCTATAATTCACCCCTCCACTTT.